The 28 T cell receptor beta chains presented below share a single source sample, sequenced in a study of blood T cell repertoires in COVID-19. TCRdb keeps only in-frame clones here, not all; method: immunoSEQ multiplex PCR. The table shows 65,000 or so clones, with 80% to 90% occurring only once. Sequencing was carried out using peripheral blood. Receptors were obtained from an older man with acute or convalescent COVID-19.

This clone was detected only a few times. The chain carries TRBV9 and TRBJ2-7, with TRBD1 matching over 7 bases. The trim removed 2 bases at V and 3 bases at J, leaving 5 bases unmatched. The CDR3 sequence is 14 residues long. Germline assignment: CDR1 SGDLS and CDR2 YYNGEE. The CDR3 region has the DNA TGTGCCAGCAGCGTCCGACAGGGAGACTACGAGCAGTACTTC. It is translated as CASSVRQGDYEQYF.

The V call is TRBV18, the J call TRBJ1-1; D gene unclear. V gave up 2 bases and J gave up 1 base, with 5 bases separating them. The length of the CDR3 is 13 residues. Germline lookup yields CDR1 KGHSH and CDR2 LQKENI. The CDR3 DNA reads as TGTGCCAGCTCACCAGTAGCGAACACTGAAGCTTTCTTT. Amino acid sequence: CASSPVANTEAFF.

V gene TRBV11-3 combines with J gene TRBJ2-7; D is perhaps TRBD1 (5 bases). CDR3 length equals 17 residues. Trimming took off 2 bases at V and 2 bases at J, with 19 bases between the two ends. CDR1 and CDR2 from the germline V gene are SGHNT and YENEEA. This CDR3 is CASSLKSDSNWPYEQYF. Written as DNA, the CDR3 is TGTGCCAGCAGCTTAAAGTCAGACAGCAACTGGCCCTACGAGCAGTACTTC.

A single count supports this clone. The rearrangement links TRBV7-8 to TRBJ1-4; D is perhaps TRBD1 (6 bases). Germline V gene sequence: CDR1 SGHVS, CDR2 FQNEAQ. The V end was cut by 2 bases, the J end by 7 bases, with 14 bases between. The CDR3 runs 15 residues. The CDR3 region is CASSLNTGRGEKLFF. The CDR3 DNA sequence: TGTGCCAGCAGCTTAAATACAGGGAGAGGTGAAAAACTGTTTTTT.

The V gene is TRBV3-1 (or the pseudogene TRBV3-2), the J gene TRBJ1-6; 7 bases map to TRBD1. The CDR3 covers 13 residues. From germline, CDR1 is LGHDT and CDR2 YNNKEL (reference sequence). Trimming at V came to 6 bases and at J to 12 bases, leaving 8 bases not matched to a gene. CDR3 nucleotide sequence: TGTGCCAGCAGTCGCTCCCGGGACAGACCCCTCCACTTT. This encodes CASSRSRDRPLHF.

The CDR3 sequence: CASTPGQNQPQHF. In nucleotides, the CDR3 is TGTGCCAGCACCCCGGGACAGAATCAGCCCCAGCATTTT. V gene TRBV2 combines with J gene TRBJ1-5; 7 bases agree with TRBD1. There are 13 residues in the CDR3. The germline CDR1 and CDR2 sequences are SNHLY and FYNNEI. V shed 7 bases, J shed 4 bases, and the junction held 4 bases outside the gene matches.

The chain is built from TRBV5-1 and TRBJ2-3; TRBD2 agrees at 11 bases. The CDR3 sequence is 17 residues long. Germline CDR1 is SGHRS and CDR2 is YFSETQ. After removal of 4 bases from V and 1 base from J, the junction contained 8 bases not matched to a gene. In DNA form, the CDR3 reads TGCGCCAGCAGCCCAACCCCTAGCGGGGGGCGCACAGATACGCAGTATTTT. Translated, it gives CASSPTPSGGRTDTQYF.

This rearrangement joins TRBV9 to TRBJ1-2; 8 bases fit TRBD1. Germline CDR1 is SGDLS and CDR2 is YYNGEE. J was trimmed by 0 bases and V by 4 bases; bases with no gene match: 5. The CDR3 length is 15 residues. DNA of the CDR3: TGTGCCAGCAGCAATCAGGGGGCAACTAACTATGGCTACACCTTC. Protein product: CASSNQGATNYGYTF.

J is TRBJ1-4 and V is TRBV3-1 (or the pseudogene TRBV3-2); D is unclear. Per the germline V gene, CDR1 is LGHDT and CDR2 is YNNKEL (reference sequence). Trimming stripped 6 bases from V and 10 bases from J, with 12 bases between. This CDR3 is 12 amino acids long. The CDR3 region has the DNA TGTGCCAGCAGTCAAACAAGTGGAAAACTGTTTTTT. It translates to CASSQTSGKLFF.

The chain recombines TRBV9 with TRBJ1-4, with 8 bases matching TRBD1. Germline V gene sequence: CDR1 SGDLS, CDR2 YYNGEE. The trim removed 0 bases at V and 4 bases at J, leaving 11 bases unmatched. The CDR3 is 18 residues long. The CDR3 DNA reads as TGTGCCAGCAGCGTAGGTCCCGGACAGGGAGGAGTTAATGAAAAACTGTTTTTT. Translation gives CASSVGPGQGGVNEKLFF.

This chain links TRBV27 with TRBJ1-1; no clear D. Trimming stripped 3 bases from V and 1 base from J, with 9 bases between. Germline lookup yields CDR1 MNHEY and CDR2 SMNVEV (reference sequence). The CDR3 runs to 14 residues. The CDR3 region is CASSFRPPNTEAFF. The CDR3 DNA is TGTGCCAGCAGTTTCAGGCCCCCGAACACTGAAGCTTTCTTT.

This chain connects TRBV9 to TRBJ2-5; D might be TRBD2 (6 bases). This CDR3 is built from 13 residues. Between the trimmed V and J ends, which lost 3 bases and 5 bases, there was a span of 11 bases. Germline V gene sequence: CDR1 SGDLS, CDR2 YYNGEE. The CDR3 region has the DNA TGTGCCAGCAGCGGACGACTAGGGGAGACCCAGTACTTC. Translating it yields CASSGRLGETQYF.

This chain links TRBV19 with TRBJ1-6, with TRBD1 as a possible D gene (6 bases). Trimming cost V 6 bases and J 10 bases, with 10 bases left between them. Germline V gene sequence: CDR1 LNHDA, CDR2 SQIVND (reference sequence). The CDR3 loop spans 12 amino acids. CDR3 coding DNA: TGTGCCAGTAGCAACAGGGACTCACCCCTCCACTTT. Protein: CASSNRDSPLHF.

This chain uses TRBV18 with TRBJ2-7, with D uncertain. Trimming pared 4 bases from V and 2 bases from J, leaving 9 bases between. The CDR3 runs 13 residues. Germline CDR1 is KGHSH and CDR2 is LQKENI. The CDR3 protein is CASSLYRAYEQYF. CDR3 DNA sequence: TGTGCCAGCTCACTTTACAGAGCCTACGAGCAGTACTTC.

The V call is TRBV7-9, the J call TRBJ2-3; no definite D call. Looked up from germline, CDR1 is SEHNR and CDR2 is FQNEAQ (reference sequence). V lost 5 bases and J lost 6, with 6 bases in between. The CDR3 totals 11 residues. Written as DNA, the CDR3 is TGTGCCAGCAGCCCTATGGATACGCAGTATTTT. Protein product: CASSPMDTQYF.

The V and J genes are TRBV5-1 and TRBJ2-5; 13 nucleotides align to TRBD2. The CDR3 loop spans 16 amino acids. The germline V gene has CDR1 SGHRS and CDR2 YFSETQ. After removal of 1 base from V and 2 bases from J, the junction contained 2 bases not matched to a gene. The CDR3 is CASSLRTSGGQETQYF. DNA for the CDR3: TGCGCCAGCAGCTTGAGGACTAGCGGGGGACAAGAGACCCAGTACTTC.

V is TRBV6-5 and J is TRBJ1-6; the match to TRBD1 covers 8 bases. The CDR3 contains 15 residues. The germline V gene encodes CDR1 MNHEY and CDR2 SVGAGI. Trimming cost V 4 bases and J 8 bases; bases outside gene matches: 7. The CDR3 here is CASSFQTGAHSPLHF. The CDR3 DNA reads TGTGCCAGCAGTTTCCAGACAGGGGCGCATTCACCCCTCCACTTT.

The chain has TRBV5-6 and TRBJ2-5; TRBD2 agrees at 10 bases. CDR1 SGHDT and CDR2 YYEEEE come from the germline V gene. The CDR3 runs to 15 residues. J gave up 2 bases and V 5 bases, and 6 bases lay outside the gene matches. CDR3 DNA: TGTGCCAGCAGTTACGGACTAGCGGCGCAAGAGACCCAGTACTTC. Amino acids: CASSYGLAAQETQYF.

This clone was picked up one time. The rearrangement joins TRBV19 to TRBJ2-1; D gene unclear. The CDR3 totals 16 residues. V was shortened by 0 bases and J by 3 bases, with 12 bases between the two germline ends. Germline CDR1 is LNHDA and CDR2 is SQIVND (reference sequence). The CDR3 protein is CASSIDITVSYNEQFF. CDR3 DNA sequence: TGTGCCAGTAGTATAGATATAACAGTCAGCTACAATGAGCAGTTCTTC.

This clone came up once. The genes are TRBV10-2 and TRBJ1-1, with D possibly being TRBD1 (6 bases). Trimming shortened V by 3 bases and J by 11 bases, and 13 bases separated the two germline ends. Germline V gene sequence: CDR1 WSHSY, CDR2 SAAADI. This CDR3 has 12 residues. In DNA form, the CDR3 reads TGCGCCAGCAGTGAAGGGACACTTGACGCTTTCTTT. Its protein product is CASSEGTLDAFF.

The chain has TRBV7-2 and TRBJ1-2; unclear D gene. With 6 bases removed from V and 7 bases from J, the gap between germline ends came to 15 bases. CDR1 SGHTA and CDR2 FQGNSA come from the germline V gene. The CDR3 spans 13 residues. CDR3 sequence: CASSPTPLSGYTF. The DNA for the CDR3 is TGTGCCAGCAGTCCCACACCACTATCTGGCTACACCTTC.

This chain uses TRBV4-1 with TRBJ2-3; weak D call: TRBD2 (5 bases). CDR1 MGHRA and CDR2 YSYEKL come from the germline V gene. The V and J ends lost 2 bases and 0 bases respectively, with 6 bases between them. This CDR3 is built from 14 residues. The DNA of the CDR3 is TGCGCCAGCAGCCAACTAGCTAGCACAGATACGCAGTATTTT. As protein: CASSQLASTDTQYF.

V gene TRBV7-8 combines with J gene TRBJ1-4; D not certain. This CDR3 comprises 14 residues. Trimming took off 5 bases at V and 5 bases at J, with 12 bases between the two ends. CDR1 and CDR2 from the germline V gene are SGHVS and FQNEAQ. CDR3 protein: CASSRLRRNEKLFF. The CDR3 nucleotides are TGTGCCAGCAGCCGGCTAAGGAGGAATGAAAAACTGTTTTTT.

The J gene is TRBJ1-6, the V gene TRBV7-2; 7 bases line up with TRBD1. This CDR3 is 15 amino acids long. The trim removed 4 bases at V and 12 bases at J, leaving 12 bases unmatched. Looked up from germline, CDR1 is SGHTA and CDR2 is FQGNSA. DNA of the CDR3: TGTGCCAGCAGCTCAAGCCGCGAGGGGGCGAGACCCCTCCACTTT. Amino acid sequence: CASSSSREGARPLHF.

The rearrangement uses TRBV6-5 and TRBJ2-6; unclear D gene. Trimming cost V 2 bases and J 2 bases, with 7 bases left between them. The CDR3 extends over 15 amino acids. CDR1 MNHEY and CDR2 SVGAGI come from the germline V gene. CDR3 DNA sequence: TGTGCCAGCAGTTACACGGTGGCTGGGGCCAACGTCCTGACTTTC. Encoded protein: CASSYTVAGANVLTF.

This chain connects TRBV19 to TRBJ1-5; possibly TRBD1 for D (6 bases). Trimming removed 3 bases at V and 2 bases at J, with 11 bases between. The length of the CDR3 is 15 residues. Germline V lookup: CDR1 LNHDA, CDR2 SQIVND (reference sequence). CDR3 in amino acids: CASSIRDTRNQPQHF. The CDR3 bases are TGTGCCAGTAGTATTCGGGACACGCGCAATCAGCCCCAGCATTTT. The full variable domain, completed using reference TRBV19 and TRBJ1-5, is DGGITQSPKYLFRKEGQNVTLSCEQNLNHDAMYWYRQDPGQGLRLIYYSQIVNDFQKGDIAEGYSVSREKKESFPLTVTSAQKNPTAFYLCASSIRDTRNQPQHFGDGTRLSIL.

The gene calls are TRBV28 and TRBJ2-5; the match to TRBD2 covers 10 bases. CDR3 length: 14 residues. Trimming at V came to 10 bases and at J to 4 bases, leaving 9 bases not matched to a gene. Looked up from germline, CDR1 is MDHEN and CDR2 is SYDVKM. DNA for the CDR3: TGTGCCACTCTCAGCGGGGGGGCCGCAGAGACCCAGTACTTC. Residues: CATLSGGAAETQYF. The full variable domain, with the rest looked up from reference TRBV28 and TRBJ2-5, is DVKVTQSSRYLVKRTGEKVFLECVQDMDHENMFWYRQDPGLGLRLIYFSYDVKMKEKGDIPEGYSVSREKKERFSLILESASTNQTSMYLCATLSGGAAETQYFGPGTRLLVL.

This chain connects TRBV2 to TRBJ2-7, with a weak D call TRBD2 (5 bases). CDR1 is SNHLY and CDR2 is FYNNEI in the germline V gene. CDR3 size: 14 residues. The V end lost 7 bases, the J end lost 7 bases, and 20 bases lay between the germline ends. The CDR3 reads CASIGNSASGEQYF. CDR3 in DNA: TGTGCCAGCATTGGGAACAGCGCCTCGGGGGAGCAGTACTTC.